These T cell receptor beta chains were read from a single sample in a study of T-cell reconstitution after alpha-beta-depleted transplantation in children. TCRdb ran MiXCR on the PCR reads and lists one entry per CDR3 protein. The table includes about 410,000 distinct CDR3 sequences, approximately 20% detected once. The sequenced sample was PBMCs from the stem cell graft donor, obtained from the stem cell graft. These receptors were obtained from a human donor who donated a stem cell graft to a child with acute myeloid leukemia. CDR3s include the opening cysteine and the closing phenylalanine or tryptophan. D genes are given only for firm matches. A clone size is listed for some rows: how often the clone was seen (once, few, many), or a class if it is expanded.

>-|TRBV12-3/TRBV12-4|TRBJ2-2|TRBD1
TGTGCCAGCAGTCAGACAGGGACGTACACCGGGGAGCTGTTTTTT
CASSQTGTYTGELFF
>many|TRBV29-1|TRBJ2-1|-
TGCAGCGCGGGGGGGACAGCGACCTACAATGAGCAGTTCTTC
CSAGGTATYNEQFF
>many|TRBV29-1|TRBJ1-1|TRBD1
TGCAGCGTTTCGGTAGACAGGGGGCTGGGGGAAGCTTTCTTT
CSVSVDRGLGEAFF
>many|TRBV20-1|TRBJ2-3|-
TGCAGTGCTAGATCCGCCCCGTCCTACCCTAGCACAGATACGCAGTATTTT
CSARSAPSYPSTDTQYF
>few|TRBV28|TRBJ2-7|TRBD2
TGTGCCAGCAGTTCATGGACTAGCGTCGACGAGCAGTACTTC
CASSSWTSVDEQYF
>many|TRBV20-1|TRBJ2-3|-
TGCAGTGCTTGGTGGTCGAGCACAGATACGCAGTATTTT
CSAWWSSTDTQYF
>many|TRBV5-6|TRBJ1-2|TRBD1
TGTGCCAGCAGCCGGGACAGGGGGCTAAATGACTATGGCTACACCTTC
CASSRDRGLNDYGYTF
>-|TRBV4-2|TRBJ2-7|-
TGTGCCAGCAGCCAAGACGCCCTTCCCGAGGGGGAGCAGTACTTC
CASSQDALPEGEQYF
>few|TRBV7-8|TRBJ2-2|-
TGTGCCAGCAGCTTAGCTCGGCTAGCCGGGGAGCTGTTTTTT
CASSLARLAGELFF
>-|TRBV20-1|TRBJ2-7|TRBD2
TGCAGTGCTAGGGCTAGCGGGGGGGAGCAGTACTTC
CSARASGGEQYF
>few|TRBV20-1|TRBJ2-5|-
TGCAGTGCTCGACGTCTCGCGGGCGGAGAGACCCAGTACTTC
CSARRLAGGETQYF
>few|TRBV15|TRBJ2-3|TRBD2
TGTGCCACCAGCAGAGAAGGGAGGACTAGCGGGAGAACGCAGTATTTT
CATSREGRTSGRTQYF
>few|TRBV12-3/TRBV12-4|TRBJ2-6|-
TGTGCCAGCAGTGTGTCAAGCTCTGGGGCCAACGTCCTGACTTTC
CASSVSSSGANVLTF
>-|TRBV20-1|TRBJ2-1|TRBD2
TGCAGTGGCGGGACTAGCGCTTACAATGAGCAGTTCTTC
CSGGTSAYNEQFF
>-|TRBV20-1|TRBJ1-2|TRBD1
TGCAGTGCTAGCCGACAGGGCGCTAACTATGGCTACACCTTC
CSASRQGANYGYTF
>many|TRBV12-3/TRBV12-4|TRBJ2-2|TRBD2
TGTGCCAGCAGCTTGCTAGCGGGAGGTGCCGGGGAGCTGTTTTTT
CASSLLAGGAGELFF
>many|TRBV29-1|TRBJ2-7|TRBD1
TGCAGCGCACTACTGGGACAGCCGAGCTCCTACGAGCAGTACTTC
CSALLGQPSSYEQYF
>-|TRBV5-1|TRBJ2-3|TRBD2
TGCGCCAGCAGCCAACTAGCGGGAGGGCCTGCAGATACGCAGTATTTT
CASSQLAGGPADTQYF
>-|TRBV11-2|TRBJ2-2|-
TGTGCCAGCAGCATCGATCACACCGGGGAGCTGTTTTTT
CASSIDHTGELFF
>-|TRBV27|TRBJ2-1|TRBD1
TGTGCCAGCAGTTTAGGTTGGACAGGGGCGAGGAATGAGCAGTTCTTC
CASSLGWTGARNEQFF
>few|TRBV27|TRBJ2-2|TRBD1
TGTGCCAGCCGCAGGGGGTGGAACACCGGGGAGCTGTTTTTT
CASRRGWNTGELFF
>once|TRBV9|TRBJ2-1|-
TGTGCCAGCAGTCCTCTCAGTGGGGTCTCCTACAATGAGCAGTTCTTC
CASSPLSGVSYNEQFF
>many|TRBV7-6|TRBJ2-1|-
TGTGCCAGCAGCACCGAGGGGGAGCAGTTCTTC
CASSTEGEQFF
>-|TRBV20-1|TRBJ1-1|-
TGCAGTGCTAGATTGAAGGGAGTGAACACTGAAGCTTTCTTT
CSARLKGVNTEAFF
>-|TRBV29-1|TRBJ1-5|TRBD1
TGCAGCGTTGGGACAGGTAATCAGCCCCAGCATTTT
CSVGTGNQPQHF
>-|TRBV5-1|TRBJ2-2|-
TGCGCCAGCAGCTTGGATCACGGGGCCGGGGAGCTGTTTTTT
CASSLDHGAGELFF
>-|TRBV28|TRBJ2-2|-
TGTGCCAGCCGGGCGGGTACCGGGGAGCTGTTTTTT
CASRAGTGELFF